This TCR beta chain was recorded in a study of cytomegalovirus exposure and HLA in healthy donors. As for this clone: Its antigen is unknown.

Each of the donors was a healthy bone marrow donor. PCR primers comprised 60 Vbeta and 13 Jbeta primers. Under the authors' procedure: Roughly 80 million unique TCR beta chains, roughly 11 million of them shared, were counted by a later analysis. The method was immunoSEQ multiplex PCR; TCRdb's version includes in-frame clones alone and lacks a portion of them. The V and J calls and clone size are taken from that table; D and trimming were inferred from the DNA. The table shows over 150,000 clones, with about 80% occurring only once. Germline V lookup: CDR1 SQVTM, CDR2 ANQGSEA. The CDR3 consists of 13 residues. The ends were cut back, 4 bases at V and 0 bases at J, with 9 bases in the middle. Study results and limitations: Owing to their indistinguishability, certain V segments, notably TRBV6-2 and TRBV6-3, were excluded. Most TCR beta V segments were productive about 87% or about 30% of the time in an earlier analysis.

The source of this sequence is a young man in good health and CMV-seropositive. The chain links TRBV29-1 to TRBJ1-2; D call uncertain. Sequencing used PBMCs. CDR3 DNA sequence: TGCAGCGTTGTGGCACCTCCTAACTATGGCTACACCTTC. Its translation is CSVVAPPNYGYTF.